Listed here are 23 T cell receptor beta chains from one sample, sequenced in a study of cytomegalovirus exposure and HLA in healthy donors. 60 Vbeta and 13 Jbeta primers were used in PCR. The table came from immunoSEQ multiplex PCR; TCRdb's copy has only in-frame clones and leaves some out. Of about 130,000 clones listed, approximately 61% are singletons. Source material: PBMCs. These TCRs come from a woman in her 40s in good health and CMV-seronegative.

The chain employs TRBV6-5 and TRBJ2-3; D is possibly TRBD2 (7 bases). Between the trimmed V and J ends, which lost 6 bases and 5 bases, there was a span of 15 bases. CDR3 length equals 14 residues. The germline V gene encodes CDR1 MNHEY and CDR2 SVGAGI. This chain's CDR3 is CASSSGGPRDTQYF. The CDR3 bases are TGTGCCAGCAGCTCCGGGGGGCCTAGAGATACGCAGTATTTT.

The chain joins TRBV18 to TRBJ2-5, with 9 bases identical to TRBD1. The V segment lost 5 bases and the J segment 5 bases; nucleotides outside the gene matches: 3. In germline, CDR1 is KGHSH, CDR2 LQKENI. There are 13 residues in the CDR3. The DNA for the CDR3 is TGTGCCAGCTCATCGGACAGGGGTGAGACCCAGTACTTC. Translating it yields CASSSDRGETQYF.

This rearrangement joins TRBV6-5 to TRBJ1-4, with a tentative D call TRBD1 (6 bases). Looked up from germline, CDR1 is MNHEY and CDR2 is SVGAGI. The CDR3 sequence is 12 residues long. Between the trimmed V and J ends, which lost 5 bases and 8 bases, there was a span of 9 bases. CDR3 DNA sequence: TGTGCCAGCAGTCTCGACAGGGAAAAACTGTTTTTT. The encoded protein is CASSLDREKLFF.

This chain joins TRBV28 and TRBJ1-1, with 8 bases aligning to TRBD1. The CDR3 runs 13 residues. Losses at the gene ends were 1 base for V and 9 bases for J; bases not matched to a gene: 4. Germline V gene data show CDR1 as MDHEN and CDR2 as SYDVKM. The CDR3 is CASSLSTGEKAFF. DNA of the CDR3: TGTGCCAGCAGTTTATCGACAGGGGAGAAAGCTTTCTTT.

The rearrangement joins TRBV11-2 to TRBJ1-1; D gene uncertain. Trimming pared 3 bases from V and 11 bases from J, leaving 10 bases between. Germline CDR1 SGHAT, CDR2 FQNNGV. The length of the CDR3 is 11 residues. CDR3: CASSLNRAAFF. The CDR3 coding sequence is TGTGCCAGCAGCTTGAATAGAGCGGCTTTCTTT.

The chain uses TRBV7-9 and TRBJ2-3, with 9 bases fitting TRBD2. The CDR3 sequence is 16 residues long. V gave up 4 bases and J gave up 0 bases; unmatched junction bases: 5. Germline values: CDR1 SEHNR, CDR2 FQNEAQ (reference sequence). DNA for the CDR3: TGTGCCAGCAGCTCTAGCCTAGCGGGGAGCACAGATACGCAGTATTTT. Encoded protein: CASSSSLAGSTDTQYF.

The chain joins TRBV11-2 to TRBJ1-2, with 10 bases aligning to TRBD1. Trimming cost V 1 base and J 6 bases; bases outside gene matches: 8. CDR1 is SGHAT and CDR2 is FQNNGV in the germline V gene. This CDR3 has 16 residues. Written as DNA, the CDR3 is TGTGCCAGCAGCTTAGTGAACCCGGGACAGGGGAATGGCTACACCTTC. It is translated as CASSLVNPGQGNGYTF.

This clone was recorded a few times. The chain is built from TRBV2 and TRBJ2-7, with 7 bases that match TRBD1. Germline values: CDR1 SNHLY, CDR2 FYNNEI. J lost 3 bases, V lost 4 bases, and 6 bases had no gene match. This CDR3 spans 14 amino acids. The CDR3: CASSGQGDIYEQYF. The CDR3 bases are TGTGCCAGCAGTGGGCAGGGGGATATCTACGAGCAGTACTTC.

V usage is TRBV7-2 and J usage is TRBJ1-5; 7 nucleotides align to TRBD1. Germline values: CDR1 SGHTA, CDR2 FQGNSA. This CDR3 has 14 residues. V was pared by 5 bases and J by 3 bases, with 4 bases of the junction left unmatched. The CDR3 protein is CASSRDSNNQPQHF. As DNA, the CDR3 is TGTGCCAGCAGCCGGGACAGCAACAATCAGCCCCAGCATTTT.

The chain recombines TRBV2 with TRBJ2-5; TRBD2 aligns across 13 bases. Germline V lookup: CDR1 SNHLY, CDR2 FYNNEI. The CDR3 runs to 15 residues. J was trimmed by 3 bases and V by 8 bases; bases with no gene match: 6. The CDR3: CASGGLAGIKETQYF. The CDR3 DNA sequence: TGTGCCAGCGGGGGACTAGCGGGGATAAAAGAGACCCAGTACTTC.

The rearrangement uses TRBV9 and TRBJ2-5, with D possibly matching TRBD2 (5 bases). The CDR3 has 16 residues. V was pared by 4 bases and J by 5 bases, with 21 bases between. Germline CDR1 is SGDLS and CDR2 is YYNGEE. For the CDR3, the DNA is TGTGCCAGCAGCATGGGATCGAGGGCTTCGGCTGAGACCCAGTACTTC. This sequence encodes CASSMGSRASAETQYF.

The V gene is TRBV7-2, the J gene TRBJ1-2; 9 nucleotides agree with TRBD1. Trimming removed 5 bases from V and 7 bases from J; junction bases left unmatched: 5. Germline V lookup: CDR1 SGHTA, CDR2 FQGNSA. CDR3 length: 13 amino acids. The CDR3 protein is CASSPDRGGGYTF. The CDR3 nucleotides are TGTGCCAGCAGCCCGGACAGGGGAGGTGGCTACACCTTC.

The CDR3: CASSPETNTDTQYF. The CDR3, as DNA: TGTGCCAGCTCACCGGAGACTAACACAGATACGCAGTATTTT. J is TRBJ2-3 and V is TRBV18; D perhaps matches TRBD2 (5 bases). V lost 3 bases and J 2 bases, leaving 9 bases between the germline ends. Germline CDR1 reads KGHSH; CDR2 reads LQKENI. CDR3 length: 14 residues. Based on the CDR3 plus reference TRBV18 and TRBJ2-3, the full variable domain is NAGVMQNPRHLVRRRGQEARLRCSPMKGHSHVYWYRQLPEEGLKFMVYLQKENIIDESGMPKERFSAEFPKEGPSILRIQQVVRGDSAAYFCASSPETNTDTQYFGPGTRLTVL.

V gene TRBV2 combines with J gene TRBJ2-6; a weak D match, TRBD2 (6 bases). Germline CDR1 reads SNHLY; CDR2 reads FYNNEI. V dropped 6 bases and J dropped 0 bases, with 12 bases sitting between them. The CDR3 consists of 16 residues. The CDR3 loop reads CASSQDGSSGANVLTF. The CDR3, as DNA: TGTGCCAGCAGCCAAGACGGGAGCTCTGGGGCCAACGTCCTGACTTTC.

The chain recombines TRBV10-1 with TRBJ1-1; 9 bases fit TRBD1. This CDR3 is 15 amino acids long. Trimming took 1 base from V and 10 from J; bases not matched to a gene: 10. In germline, CDR1 is WNHNN, CDR2 SYGVQD (reference sequence). The DNA of the CDR3 is TGCGCCAGCAGTGAGTTACAGGGGGCGCCCGGGGTAGCTTTCTTT. This encodes CASSELQGAPGVAFF.

In DNA, the CDR3 is TGCAGCGTGCTGACAGGGGCGAACACTGAAGCTTTCTTT. Its protein is CSVLTGANTEAFF. V usage is TRBV29-1 and J usage is TRBJ1-1; 8 bases match TRBD1. The germline gives CDR1 SQVTM, CDR2 ANQGSEA. The CDR3 covers 13 residues. The junction had 4 bases not matched to a gene; V was cut back by 6 bases and J by 1 base.

This chain uses TRBV4-2 with TRBJ1-1; D perhaps matches TRBD1 (5 bases). Germline values: CDR1 LGHNA, CDR2 YNFKEQ. The V end was cut by 4 bases, the J end by 1 base, with 16 bases between. The CDR3 totals 16 residues. In nucleotides, the CDR3 is TGTGCCAGCAGCCCCGCGGGGCAGGCGCCGAACACTGAAGCTTTCTTT. It translates to CASSPAGQAPNTEAFF.

This clone was recorded a few times. This chain connects TRBV5-1 to TRBJ2-3; 8 bases map to TRBD1. The junction had 2 bases not matched to a gene; V was cut back by 2 bases and J by 3 bases. The CDR3 totals 14 residues. Germline CDR1 and CDR2: SGHRS and YFSETQ. DNA of the CDR3: TGCGCCAGCAGCTTCAGGGGGCTTACAGATACGCAGTATTTT. Encoded protein: CASSFRGLTDTQYF.

The chain recombines TRBV5-6 with TRBJ2-7, with D possibly matching TRBD1 (6 bases). Per germline, CDR1 SGHDT and CDR2 YYEEEE. The V end was cut by 0 bases, the J end by 4 bases, with 11 bases between. The CDR3 has 14 residues. This CDR3 is CASSLVGRGYEQYF. CDR3 nucleotides: TGTGCCAGCAGCTTGGTCGGCAGGGGTTACGAGCAGTACTTC.

This rearrangement joins TRBV7-3 to TRBJ2-5, with 9 bases matching TRBD1. This CDR3 is built from 16 residues. The V gene end was trimmed by 5 bases and the J gene end by 0 bases; junction bases not matched to a gene: 7. Per germline, CDR1 SGHTA and CDR2 FQGTGA. CDR3 in DNA: TGTGCCAGCAGCCCCGGACAGGGGAGGTACCAAGAGACCCAGTACTTC. Its protein is CASSPGQGRYQETQYF.

V gene TRBV9 combines with J gene TRBJ1-3; D is perhaps TRBD1 (5 bases). V was clipped by 0 bases and J by 0 bases, with 10 bases between them. Germline values: CDR1 SGDLS, CDR2 YYNGEE. CDR3 length equals 16 residues. The CDR3 loop reads CASSVGSGPSGNTIYF. The CDR3 region has the DNA TGTGCCAGCAGCGTAGGGTCAGGGCCCTCTGGAAACACCATATATTTT. The full variable domain, completed using reference TRBV9 and TRBJ1-3, is DSGVTQTPKHLITATGQRVTLRCSPRSGDLSVYWYQQSLDQGLQFLIQYYNGEERAKGNILERFSAQQFPDLHSELNLSSLELGDSALYFCASSVGSGPSGNTIYFGEGSWLTVV.

The V call is TRBV4-1, the J call TRBJ2-1, with TRBD2 as a possible D gene (5 bases). V lost 5 bases to trimming and J lost 9 bases, with 14 bases between them. The CDR3 runs 13 residues. Germline V lookup: CDR1 MGHRA, CDR2 YSYEKL. This CDR3 reads CASSEIVGSEQFF. CDR3 coding DNA: TGCGCCAGCAGCGAAATAGTGGGGAGTGAGCAGTTCTTC.

This clone has a handful of counts. CDR3 DNA sequence: TGTGCCAGCAGAACTCTACTGAACACTGAAGCTTTCTTT. Translation: CASRTLLNTEAFF. J is TRBJ1-1 and V is TRBV27; D ambiguous. V lost 6 bases and J lost 0, with 8 bases in between. CDR3 length: 13 amino acids. The germline gives CDR1 MNHEY, CDR2 SMNVEV (reference sequence).